The rows below give T cell receptor beta chains drawn from one sample of a study of blood T cell repertoires in COVID-19. Generated by immunoSEQ multiplex PCR, the TCRdb table keeps only in-frame clones and is missing some. The sample has about 120,000 clones, 72% seen once. The sample taken for sequencing was peripheral blood. Receptor source: a woman aged 60-75 years with acute or convalescent COVID-19. Each CDR3 is given without its conserved first and last residue.

J: TRBJ2-1
V: TRBV28
CDR3: ASKTSGGSYNEQF

J: TRBJ1-5
V: TRBV5-6
CDR3: ASSLSSFREQPQH

J: TRBJ2-3
V: TRBV7-9
CDR3: ASSFTGTDTQY

J: TRBJ2-1
V: TRBV3-1/TRBV3-2
CDR3: ASSLGQGDNEQF

J: TRBJ1-6
V: TRBV12-3/TRBV12-4
CDR3: ASSLVPNSPLH

J: TRBJ1-1
V: TRBV6-2/TRBV6-3
CDR3: ASSYRGRGSTNTEAF

J: TRBJ1-2
V: TRBV14
CDR3: ASSQDNRGTYGYT

J: TRBJ1-6
V: TRBV5-1
CDR3: ASSPRQGGSSPLH

J: TRBJ1-6
V: TRBV6-4
CDR3: ASSTYYNSPLH

J: TRBJ2-2
V: TRBV19
CDR3: ASSKGGASTGELF

J: TRBJ1-2
V: TRBV6-2/TRBV6-3
CDR3: ASSWDRNYGYT

J: TRBJ2-7
V: TRBV2
CDR3: ASNRQGSYYEQY

J: TRBJ1-1
V: TRBV7-8
CDR3: ASSIAEDTEAF

J: TRBJ2-3
V: TRBV19
CDR3: ASSIVGAGAGRTDTQY

J: TRBJ1-3
V: TRBV19
CDR3: ASSSDYRSGNTIY

J: TRBJ2-5
V: TRBV4-2
CDR3: ASSSLTSGEGETQY

J: TRBJ2-6
V: TRBV5-4
CDR3: ASSGTGSGANVLT

J: TRBJ1-2
V: TRBV10-2
CDR3: ASSEGPGRVNYGYT

J: TRBJ2-7
V: TRBV30
CDR3: AWRRREFGEQY

J: TRBJ2-3
V: TRBV30
CDR3: AWGSGFTDTQY

J: TRBJ2-4
V: TRBV3-1/TRBV3-2
CDR3: ASSHRQARTDYGIQY